This T cell receptor beta chain was sequenced in a study of shared clonotypes between healthy human individuals. The CDR3 is made up of 13 amino acids. Germline V CDR1 and CDR2: SEHNR, FQNEAQ (reference sequence). TCRdb's table, derived via immunoSEQ multiplex PCR, lists solely in-frame clones and lacks some. This table holds 1 million to 1.2 million clones, around three quarters found once. V gene TRBV7-9 combines with J gene TRBJ2-5; no definite D call. Matching the DNA end better, TRBJ2-7 makes the J call doubtful. What was sequenced was memory CD4+ T cells from PBMCs. The sample's subset: CD45RA-negative fraction. This receptor was identified in a young man in good health. Some clones in this sample may be carry-over from other donors' samples. For the CDR3, the DNA is TGTGCCAGCAGCCCACAAAACACCTACGAGCAGTACTTC. Its protein product is CASSPQNTYEQYF.